This T cell receptor beta chain was documented in a study of OX40 agonist ivuxolimab in advanced cancers. Study as a whole: Three patients got partial responses; one had hepatocellular carcinoma and two had cutaneous melanoma.

CDR1 is SGHDT and CDR2 is YYEEEE in the germline V gene. This CDR3 is built from 14 residues. V lost 4 bases, J lost 5 bases, and 7 bases stayed unmatched. The assay was immunoSEQ multiplex PCR, and TCRdb's table has in-frame clones only and misses some. The sample lists some 55,000 clones, nearly 80% occurring once. Study-wide points: Partial responders treated at 0.1-3.0 mg/kg exhibited clonal expansion among the lowest measured. Some patients without response likewise showed low normalized clonal expansion.

With respect to this clone: Its target is unknown.

Autoimmune disease history or systemic immunosuppression meant exclusion. V usage is TRBV5-6 and J usage is TRBJ1-2; TRBD1 aligns across 8 bases. The source of this sequence is an adult with an advanced solid tumor such as melanoma, head and neck, liver or kidney cancer. The sequenced sample was CD4+ or CD8+ T cells sorted from blood, obtained in a trial of the OX40 agonist ivuxolimab. The CDR3 spells CASSKTGATYGYTF. For the CDR3, the DNA is TGTGCCAGCAGCAAGACAGGGGCTACATATGGCTACACCTTC. The variable domain in full, with the rest retrieved from reference TRBV5-6 and TRBJ1-2, is DAGVTQSPTHLIKTRGQQVTLRCSPKSGHDTVSWYQQALGQGPQFIFQYYEEEERQRGNFPDRFSGHQFPNYSSELNVNALLLGDSALYLCASSKTGATYGYTFGSGTRLTVV.